This T cell receptor beta chain is drawn from a study of technical replicates of blood from a handful of donors. Trimming took off 0 bases at V and 7 bases at J, with 7 bases between the two ends. Germline-derived CDR1 and CDR2 are MNHEY and SMNVEV (reference sequence). The CDR3 sequence is 14 residues long. This clone has just one count. TCRdb keeps only in-frame clones here, not all; method: immunoSEQ multiplex PCR. In the table there are under 90,000 clones, nearly 98% of which are singletons. The rearrangement joins TRBV27 to TRBJ1-6; D remains unclear. The receptor comes from a human donor in good health. The sample was T cells isolated from PBMCs. This CDR3 reads CASSLSTVNSPLHF. The CDR3 nucleotides read TGTGCCAGCAGTTTATCCACAGTAAATTCACCCCTCCACTTT.